The 31 T cell receptor beta chains presented below share a single source sample, sequenced in a study of T cell repertoires in cytomegalovirus infection. MiXCR, run by TCRdb on the reads, gives a single entry per CDR3 protein. The repertoire has fewer than 350,000 distinct CDR3 sequences, 25% to 30% of them found once; the top ten carry 20%. Their recognized antigens are unknown. Sequenced material: cultured PBMCs, taken from culture after CMV antigen stimulation. The receptors come from a human donor in good health (CMV status not recorded). Some clones in this sample may be carry-over from other donors' samples.

The CDR3 nucleotides read TGTGCCAGCAGTTACGGGGGGGACTTGAACACTGAAGCTTTCTTT. Encoded protein: CASSYGGDLNTEAFF. The chain couples TRBV6-6 to TRBJ1-1; maybe TRBD1 (5 bases). The CDR3 has 15 amino acids. Germline CDR1 MNHNY, CDR2 SVGAGI (reference sequence). Trimming pared 2 bases from V and 0 bases from J, leaving 10 bases between.

The V call is TRBV12-3 or TRBV12-4, the J call TRBJ1-1; the D is unclear. This CDR3 contains 14 residues. Trimming stripped 5 bases from V and 1 base from J, with 11 bases between. The CDR3 region is CASSTHGRNTEAFF. In nucleotides, the CDR3 is TGTGCCAGCAGTACCCATGGGCGGAACACTGAAGCTTTCTTT.

The V call is TRBV3-1, the J call TRBJ2-7; the D gene is possibly TRBD1 (8 bases). The CDR3 covers 14 residues. Germline V gives CDR1 LGHDT, CDR2 YNNKEL (reference sequence). Trimming took off 8 bases at V and 5 bases at J, with 19 bases between the two ends. This CDR3 reads CASSTQGGSDEQYF. Written as DNA, the CDR3 is TGTGCCAGCTCTACACAGGGGGGGAGCGACGAGCAGTACTTC.

In its sample, this clonotype was seen a few times. This CDR3 is CSAKSSGTGYEQFF. The CDR3 DNA reads TGCAGTGCTAAGTCTAGCGGGACGGGCTATGAGCAGTTCTTC. The rearrangement joins TRBV20-1 to TRBJ2-1; 9 positions match TRBD2. The CDR3 loop spans 14 amino acids. Germline V gene sequence: CDR1 DFQATT, CDR2 SNEGSKA (reference sequence). With V trimmed by 4 bases and J by 8 bases, 9 bases remained unmatched.

This clonotype has a count of ten or more. V usage is TRBV7-2 and J usage is TRBJ2-7; 8 bases match TRBD2. Germline CDR1 SGHTA, CDR2 FQGNSA. This CDR3 comprises 14 residues. J lost 2 bases, V lost 3 bases, and 3 bases had no gene match. CDR3 residues: CASSFDSGTYEQYF. CDR3 DNA: TGTGCCAGCAGCTTCGATAGCGGGACCTACGAGCAGTACTTC.

The chain employs TRBV18 and TRBJ2-7; D not resolved. V lost 3 bases, J lost 2 bases, and 14 bases lay in between. CDR3 length: 15 residues. Germline CDR1 and CDR2: KGHSH and LQKENI. For the CDR3, the DNA is TGTGCCAGCTCACCTGGGCGGAGAAGGGCCTACGAGCAGTACTTC. This gives the protein CASSPGRRRAYEQYF.

The chain carries TRBV20-1 and TRBJ1-6; D is undetermined. V was trimmed by 0 bases and J by 0 bases, leaving 6 bases between them. Per germline, CDR1 DFQATT and CDR2 SNEGSKA (reference sequence). The CDR3 sequence is 15 residues long. The CDR3 bases are TGCAGTGCTAGAGAGGCTAGCTCCTATAATTCACCCCTCCACTTT. It specifies CSAREASSYNSPLHF.

V is TRBV11-1 and J is TRBJ2-1, with D hard to call. The CDR3 is 15 residues long. Deletions cut 4 bases from V and 5 bases from J, with 15 bases between. CDR1 SGHAT and CDR2 FQDESV come from the germline V gene (reference sequence). As DNA, the CDR3 is TGTGCCAGCAGCTCATTATTTGGGATACACAATGAGCAGTTCTTC. Residues: CASSSLFGIHNEQFF.

The V and J genes are TRBV6-5 and TRBJ1-1; no definite D call. The CDR3 is made up of 15 amino acids. The ends were cut back, 5 bases at V and 4 bases at J, with 17 bases in the middle. Germline V gene lookup returns CDR1 MNHEY and CDR2 SVGAGI. For the CDR3, the DNA is TGTGCCAGCAGTCGCAGTTACGGTTTGCCCACTGAAGCTTTCTTT. It encodes CASSRSYGLPTEAFF.

This clonotype was observed a handful of times. The chain couples TRBV5-5 to TRBJ1-6; no definite D call. The V and J ends lost 4 bases and 1 base respectively, with 9 bases between them. Looked up from germline, CDR1 is SGHKS and CDR2 is YYEKEE (reference sequence). This CDR3 is built from 15 residues. CDR3 sequence (DNA): TGTGCCAGCAGCGTGACGGTATCCTATAATTCACCCCTCCACTTT. It encodes CASSVTVSYNSPLHF.

This clonotype has at least ten counts. The chain combines TRBV18 with TRBJ1-3; D may be TRBD1 (5 bases). The V gene's germline CDR1 is KGHSH and CDR2 LQKENI. The CDR3 has 17 residues. V gave up 0 bases and J gave up 0 bases, with 12 bases separating them. The CDR3 DNA follows: TGTGCCAGCTCACCACCCGGGACGGTTCACTCTGGAAACACCATATATTTT. Translation gives CASSPPGTVHSGNTIYF.

The chain employs TRBV7-8 and TRBJ1-1; D ambiguous. V lost 5 bases, J lost 0 bases, and 10 bases lay in between. The CDR3 extends over 14 amino acids. Per the germline V gene, CDR1 is SGHVS and CDR2 is FQNEAQ. The CDR3 DNA reads as TGTGCCAGCAGCCCCGACGGTATGAACACTGAAGCTTTCTTT. Translation gives CASSPDGMNTEAFF.

The chain carries TRBV4-1 and TRBJ1-1; possibly TRBD1 for D (5 bases). The CDR3 extends over 14 amino acids. Per the germline V gene, CDR1 is MGHRA and CDR2 is YSYEKL. The V end was cut by 3 bases, the J end by 1 base, with 9 bases between. CDR3 amino acids: CASSHRGGNTEAFF. Written as DNA, the CDR3 is TGCGCCAGCAGCCACCGGGGGGGGAACACTGAAGCTTTCTTT.

The V and J genes are TRBV6-6 and TRBJ2-7; no clear D gene. This CDR3 region has 15 residues. Germline CDR1 is MNHNY and CDR2 is SVGAGI (reference sequence). Trimming took 0 bases from V and 4 from J, leaving 13 bases between them. The CDR3 is CASSYSSAEVYEQYF. For the CDR3, the DNA is TGTGCCAGCAGTTACTCGTCGGCAGAAGTATACGAGCAGTACTTC.

This clonotype was observed at least ten times. The chain couples TRBV11-2 to TRBJ2-3; D is undetermined. CDR3 length: 12 amino acids. With 5 bases removed from V and 1 base from J, the gap between germline ends came to 4 bases. Looked up from germline, CDR1 is SGHAT and CDR2 is FQNNGV. The CDR3 is CASSRGTDTQYF. CDR3 DNA: TGTGCCAGCAGCCGTGGCACAGATACGCAGTATTTT.

This clonotype showed up just a few times. The chain couples TRBV4-2 to TRBJ2-1; 11 nucleotides agree with TRBD2. The germline CDR1 and CDR2 sequences are LGHNA and YNFKEQ. V shed 2 bases, J shed 6 bases, and the junction held 0 bases outside the gene matches. CDR3 length equals 14 residues. The CDR3 reads CASSQLAGGNEQFF. DNA for the CDR3: TGTGCCAGCAGCCAACTAGCGGGAGGCAATGAGCAGTTCTTC.

This clonotype was counted many times. The V call is TRBV7-8, the J call TRBJ2-5; 8 bases are a match to TRBD1. This CDR3 contains 15 residues. The J segment lost 5 bases and the V segment lost 6 bases, leaving 11 bases of the junction unmatched. CDR1 SGHVS and CDR2 FQNEAQ come from the germline V gene. In nucleotides, the CDR3 is TGTGCCAGCAGAGGGGGCCCAGGGGGCAGTGAGACCCAGTACTTC. Its protein is CASRGGPGGSETQYF.

This clonotype was seen more than once but under ten times. The chain has TRBV19 and TRBJ2-3, with D tentatively TRBD1 (5 bases). Germline loops: CDR1 LNHDA, CDR2 SQIVND (reference sequence). This CDR3 is 13 amino acids long. Trimming removed 7 bases at V and 2 bases at J, with 10 bases between. Here the CDR3 DNA reads TGTGCCAGTAAGGGGCAGTCCACAGATACGCAGTATTTT. It codes for CASKGQSTDTQYF. Full variable domain (remainder filled in from reference TRBV19 and TRBJ2-3): DGGITQSPKYLFRKEGQNVTLSCEQNLNHDAMYWYRQDPGQGLRLIYYSQIVNDFQKGDIAEGYSVSREKKESFPLTVTSAQKNPTAFYLCASKGQSTDTQYFGPGTRLTVL.

The CDR3 DNA is TGTGCCAGCAGCCCCTGGACAGGGGGCTCTGGCTACACCTTC. It encodes CASSPWTGGSGYTF. This sequence joins TRBV7-2 and TRBJ1-2; 11 bases line up with TRBD1. The CDR3 is 14 amino acids. The V and J ends lost 5 bases and 7 bases, in that order; junction bases with no gene match: 6. Germline CDR1 reads SGHTA; CDR2 reads FQGNSA.

This clonotype has more than one count but fewer than ten. The chain recombines TRBV7-9 with TRBJ2-5; 11 bases map to TRBD2. There are 15 residues in the CDR3. The junction had 8 bases not matched to a gene; V was cut back by 6 bases and J by 5 bases. In germline, CDR1 is SEHNR, CDR2 FQNEAQ (reference sequence). Written as DNA, the CDR3 is TGTGCCAGCAGGCCCACTAGCGGGAGTGTGGAGACCCAGTACTTC. Its protein is CASRPTSGSVETQYF. The entire variable domain, with the rest obtained from reference TRBV7-9 and TRBJ2-5, is as follows: DTGVSQNPRHKITKRGQNVTFRCDPISEHNRLYWYRQTLGQGPEFLTYFQNEAQLEKSRLLSDRFSAERPKGSFSTLEIQRTEQGDSAMYLCASRPTSGSVETQYFGPGTRLLVL.

Many counts were recorded for this clonotype. The chain uses TRBV7-6 and TRBJ2-3, with TRBD2 identical over 12 bases. This CDR3 region has 15 residues. Trimming removed 2 bases from V and 4 bases from J; junction bases left unmatched: 1. The V gene's germline CDR1 is SGHVS and CDR2 FNYEAQ. CDR3 loop: CASSLLAGGPDTQYF. CDR3 coding DNA: TGTGCCAGCAGCTTACTAGCGGGAGGGCCAGATACGCAGTATTTT.

V and J are TRBV15 and TRBJ1-2; 10 nucleotides match TRBD1. Unmatched junction bases numbered 8, after V lost 4 bases and J lost 3 bases. This CDR3 spans 16 amino acids. In germline, CDR1 is LNHNV, CDR2 YYDKDF (reference sequence). The CDR3 spells CATSKPGQGFHYGYTF. In nucleotides, the CDR3 is TGTGCCACCAGCAAACCGGGACAGGGGTTCCACTATGGCTACACCTTC.

This clonotype turned up a few times. The chain uses TRBV5-1 and TRBJ1-1; a weak D match, TRBD1 (5 bases). The germline V and J ends were trimmed by 4 bases and 4 bases, with 14 bases remaining between them. CDR1 and CDR2 from the germline V gene are SGHRS and YFSETQ. The CDR3 covers 14 residues. Written as DNA, the CDR3 is TGCGCCAGCAGCCAGACAGCTGGCGTCACTGAAGCTTTCTTT. As protein: CASSQTAGVTEAFF.

The V gene is TRBV6-6, the J gene TRBJ2-7; 7 bases map to TRBD1. V lost 7 bases to trimming and J lost 0 bases; unmatched junction nucleotides: 6. The CDR3 is 14 residues long. In germline, CDR1 is MNHNY, CDR2 SVGAGI (reference sequence). The CDR3 is CASTRQGLSYEQYF. DNA for the CDR3: TGTGCCAGCACTAGACAGGGTCTCTCCTACGAGCAGTACTTC.

This clonotype was seen a few times. This sequence joins TRBV19 and TRBJ2-1; 10 nucleotides align to TRBD2. CDR1 is LNHDA and CDR2 is SQIVND in the germline V gene (reference sequence). This CDR3 comprises 15 residues. Trimming cost V 5 bases and J 4 bases; bases outside gene matches: 5. Here the CDR3 DNA reads TGTGCCAGTAGTCGGACTAGCGGCAATTACAATGAGCAGTTCTTC. It specifies CASSRTSGNYNEQFF. The entire variable domain, with the rest obtained from reference TRBV19 and TRBJ2-1, is as follows: DGGITQSPKYLFRKEGQNVTLSCEQNLNHDAMYWYRQDPGQGLRLIYYSQIVNDFQKGDIAEGYSVSREKKESFPLTVTSAQKNPTAFYLCASSRTSGNYNEQFFGPGTRLTVL.

The rearrangement links TRBV12-3 or TRBV12-4 to TRBJ1-2; 9 nucleotides line up with TRBD1. The CDR3 has 13 residues. The junction had 2 bases not matched to a gene; V was cut back by 2 bases and J by 7 bases. CDR3 amino acids: CASSLWDRAGYTF. The CDR3 nucleotides read TGTGCCAGCAGTTTATGGGACAGGGCTGGCTACACCTTC.

This clonotype was seen a few times. This chain joins TRBV7-2 and TRBJ2-7; D gene uncertain. CDR1 is SGHTA and CDR2 is FQGNSA in the germline V gene. V lost 5 bases and J 7 bases, leaving 15 bases between the germline ends. This CDR3 has 13 amino acids. The CDR3 reads CASSKLMFGEQYF. CDR3 sequence (DNA): TGTGCCAGCAGCAAACTGATGTTCGGAGAGCAGTACTTC.

This clonotype was counted ten times or more. The chain combines TRBV7-2 with TRBJ1-5, with no clear D. The CDR3 is 13 amino acids. V was pared by 5 bases and J by 0 bases, with 5 bases between. The germline V gene encodes CDR1 SGHTA and CDR2 FQGNSA. The DNA for the CDR3 is TGTGCCAGCAGCGAGAATAGCAATCAGCCCCAGCATTTT. Its protein product is CASSENSNQPQHF.

V is TRBV6-6 and J is TRBJ2-2; D ambiguous. Germline assignment: CDR1 MNHNY and CDR2 SVGAGI (reference sequence). V dropped 0 bases and J dropped 1 base, with 3 bases sitting between them. The CDR3 extends over 14 amino acids. The CDR3 loop reads CASSYSQNTGELFF. CDR3 sequence (DNA): TGTGCCAGCAGTTACTCGCAGAACACCGGGGAGCTGTTTTTT.

V usage is TRBV19 and J usage is TRBJ1-2; 7 bases agree with TRBD1. This CDR3 contains 14 residues. In germline, CDR1 is LNHDA, CDR2 SQIVND (reference sequence). Trimming took 7 bases from V and 8 from J; bases not matched to a gene: 13. The CDR3 DNA is TGTGCCAGTACCCAGGACAGGTCCTCTAGGGGCTACACCTTC. It translates to CASTQDRSSRGYTF. Complete variable domain (other parts from reference TRBV19 and TRBJ1-2): DGGITQSPKYLFRKEGQNVTLSCEQNLNHDAMYWYRQDPGQGLRLIYYSQIVNDFQKGDIAEGYSVSREKKESFPLTVTSAQKNPTAFYLCASTQDRSSRGYTFGSGTRLTVV.

This clonotype was observed a handful of times. V usage is TRBV10-3 and J usage is TRBJ1-3, with D maybe TRBD1 (6 bases). V gave up 0 bases and J gave up 2 bases, with 14 bases separating them. The CDR3 is 17 amino acids. The germline gives CDR1 ENHRY, CDR2 SYGVKD. CDR3 coding DNA: TGTGCCATCAGTGAGTCGGGAGGGGGTCTTGCTGGAAACACCATATATTTT. Its translation is CAISESGGGLAGNTIYF.